This T cell receptor (beta chain) was sequenced for a study of control samples from healthy donors and cancer patients. Assay: immunoSEQ multiplex PCR; the TCRdb copy retains only in-frame clones and omits some. The sample gives almost 95,000 clones, about nine tenths of which show up once; roughly 3.4% is in the top ten. V dropped 6 bases and J dropped 3; count of bases not matched to a gene: 8. The CDR3 length is 16 residues. Per the germline V gene, CDR1 is ENHRY and CDR2 is SYGVKD. This TCR was sampled from a woman in her late teens or twenties in good health. Sequencing was done on a sample of blood. This rearrangement joins TRBV10-3 to TRBJ1-1; the match to TRBD1 covers 12 bases. The CDR3 loop is CAIRGTGGIRDTEAFF. The CDR3 region has the DNA TGTGCCATCAGGGGGACAGGGGGCATTCGGGACACTGAAGCTTTCTTT.